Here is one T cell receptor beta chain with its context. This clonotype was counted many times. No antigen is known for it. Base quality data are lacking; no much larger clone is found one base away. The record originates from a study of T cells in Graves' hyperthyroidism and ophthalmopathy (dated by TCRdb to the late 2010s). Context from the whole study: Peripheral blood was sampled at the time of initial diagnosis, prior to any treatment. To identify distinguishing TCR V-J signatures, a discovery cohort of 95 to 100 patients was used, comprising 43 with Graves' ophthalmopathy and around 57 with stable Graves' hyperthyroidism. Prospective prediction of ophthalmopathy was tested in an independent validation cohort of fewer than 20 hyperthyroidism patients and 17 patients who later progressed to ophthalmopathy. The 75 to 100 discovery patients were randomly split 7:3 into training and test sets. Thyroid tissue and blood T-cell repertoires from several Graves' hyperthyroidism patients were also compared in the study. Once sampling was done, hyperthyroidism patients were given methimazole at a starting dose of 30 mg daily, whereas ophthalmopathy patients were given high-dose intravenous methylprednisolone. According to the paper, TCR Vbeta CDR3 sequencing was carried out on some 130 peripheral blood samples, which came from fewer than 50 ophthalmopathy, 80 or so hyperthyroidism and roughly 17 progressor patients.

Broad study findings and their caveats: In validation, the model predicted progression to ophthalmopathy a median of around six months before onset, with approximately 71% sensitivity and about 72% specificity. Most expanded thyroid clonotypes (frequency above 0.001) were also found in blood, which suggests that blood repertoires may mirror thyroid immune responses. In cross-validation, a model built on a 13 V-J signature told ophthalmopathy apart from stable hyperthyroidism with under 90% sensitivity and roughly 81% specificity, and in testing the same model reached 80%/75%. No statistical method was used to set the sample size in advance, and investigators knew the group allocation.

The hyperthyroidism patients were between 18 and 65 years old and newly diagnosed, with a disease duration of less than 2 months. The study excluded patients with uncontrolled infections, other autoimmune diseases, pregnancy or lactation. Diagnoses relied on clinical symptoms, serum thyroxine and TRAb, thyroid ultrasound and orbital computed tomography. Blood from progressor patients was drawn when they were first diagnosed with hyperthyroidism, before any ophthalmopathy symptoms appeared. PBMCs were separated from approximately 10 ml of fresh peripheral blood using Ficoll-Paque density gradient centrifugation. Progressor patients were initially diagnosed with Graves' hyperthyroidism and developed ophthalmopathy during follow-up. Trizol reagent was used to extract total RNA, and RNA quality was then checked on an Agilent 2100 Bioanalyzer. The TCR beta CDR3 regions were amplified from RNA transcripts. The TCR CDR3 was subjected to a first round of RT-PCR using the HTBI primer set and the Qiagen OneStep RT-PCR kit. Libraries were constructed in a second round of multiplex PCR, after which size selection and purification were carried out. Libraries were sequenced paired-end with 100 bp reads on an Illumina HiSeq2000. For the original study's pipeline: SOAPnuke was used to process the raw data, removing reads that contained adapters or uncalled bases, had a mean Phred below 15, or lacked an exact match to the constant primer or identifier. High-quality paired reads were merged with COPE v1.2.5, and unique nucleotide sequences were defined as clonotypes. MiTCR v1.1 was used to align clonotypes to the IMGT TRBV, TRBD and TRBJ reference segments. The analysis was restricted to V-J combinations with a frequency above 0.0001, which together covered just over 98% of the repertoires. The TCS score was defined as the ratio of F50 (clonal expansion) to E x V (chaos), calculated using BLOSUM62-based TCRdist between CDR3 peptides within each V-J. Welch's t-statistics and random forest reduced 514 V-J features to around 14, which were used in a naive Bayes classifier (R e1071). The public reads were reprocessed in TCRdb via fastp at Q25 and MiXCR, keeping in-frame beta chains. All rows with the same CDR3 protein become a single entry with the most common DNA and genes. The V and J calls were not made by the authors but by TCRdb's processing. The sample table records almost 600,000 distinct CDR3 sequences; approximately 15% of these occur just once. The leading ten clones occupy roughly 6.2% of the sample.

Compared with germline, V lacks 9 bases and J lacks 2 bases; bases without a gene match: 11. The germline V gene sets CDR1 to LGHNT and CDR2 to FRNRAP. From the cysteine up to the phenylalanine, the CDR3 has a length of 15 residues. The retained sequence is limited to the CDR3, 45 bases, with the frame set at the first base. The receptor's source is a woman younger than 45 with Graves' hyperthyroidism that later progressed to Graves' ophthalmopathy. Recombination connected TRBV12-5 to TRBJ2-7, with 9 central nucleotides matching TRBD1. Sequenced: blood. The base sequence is TGTGCTAGCCTTCCCGGGGACAGGGTTACCTACGAGCAGTACTTC. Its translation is CASLPGDRVTYEQYF.